This T cell receptor (beta chain) was documented in a study of T cell responses to AZD1222 COVID-19 vaccine. Study-level findings and limits: Increases in Spike-specific TCR breadth and depth were seen after two AZD1222 doses.

Comment on this clone: Its matching antigen is unknown.

Only in-frame clones appear in the TCRdb table, and some are missing; sequencing was by immunoSEQ multiplex PCR. The sample carries about 180,000 clones, around nine tenths recorded once. The receptor comes from an adult who received the AZD1222 COVID-19 vaccine. The sequenced sample was peripheral blood, obtained 28 days after the second AZD1222 dose.

CDR3 DNA sequence: TGTGCCAGCAGCCAACCTCAAGATGGTGAAAAACTGTTTTTT. Its protein is CASSQPQDGEKLFF. V is TRBV4-2 and J is TRBJ1-4; D not resolved. Germline-derived CDR1 and CDR2 are LGHNA and YNFKEQ. The CDR3 has 14 amino acids. Trimming shortened V by 2 bases and J by 7 bases, and 11 bases separated the two germline ends.